Below are 16 T cell receptor beta chains sequenced from a single sample in a study of tumor and adjacent non-tumor tissue in lung cancer. This sample's RNA came from whole unsorted tissue. Distant lung tissue was collected more than 3 cm away from the tumor edge. The library came from three nested PCR rounds adapted from ARM-PCR protocols. TCRdb used MiXCR to reprocess the multiplex PCR reads, holding one entry per CDR3 protein. The sample has roughly 48,000 distinct CDR3 sequences; around 59% are singletons. Sequencing used distant non-tumor lung tissue. The receptors were sampled from a woman in her 70s with non-small cell lung cancer.

J is TRBJ2-4 and V is TRBV7-9, with D possibly matching TRBD1 (6 bases). Germline V lookup: CDR1 SEHNR, CDR2 FQNEAQ (reference sequence). The CDR3 is 16 amino acids. V was cut by 4 bases and J by 3 bases, with 16 bases left in between. The CDR3 bases are TGTGCCAGCAGCTATCTCCGCCTGGACAGCAAAAACATTCAGTACTTC. Amino acids: CASSYLRLDSKNIQYF. Full variable domain (remainder filled in from reference TRBV7-9 and TRBJ2-4): DTGVSQNPRHKITKRGQNVTFRCDPISEHNRLYWYRQTLGQGPEFLTYFQNEAQLEKSRLLSDRFSAERPKGSFSTLEIQRTEQGDSAMYLCASSYLRLDSKNIQYFGAGTRLSVL.

This clonotype came up once. This chain uses TRBV29-1 with TRBJ2-7, with no clear D. The V gene's germline CDR1 is SQVTM and CDR2 ANQGSEA. V was clipped by 4 bases and J by 0 bases, with 16 bases between them. This CDR3 region has 15 residues. The CDR3 is CSVGQRSASSYEQYF. CDR3 sequence (DNA): TGCAGCGTTGGACAAAGGAGCGCTAGCTCCTACGAGCAGTACTTC.

This chain connects TRBV10-3 to TRBJ2-7; TRBD2 aligns across 14 bases. Trimming cost V 6 bases and J 3 bases; bases outside gene matches: 4. The CDR3 runs 15 residues. Germline loops: CDR1 ENHRY, CDR2 SYGVKD. The chain's CDR3 is CAIRGGTSGSYEQYF. CDR3 nucleotide sequence: TGTGCCATCAGAGGAGGGACTAGCGGGAGCTACGAGCAGTACTTC.

The chain employs TRBV29-1 and TRBJ2-7; either TRBD1 or TRBD2 may supply D (5 bases each). This CDR3 spans 18 amino acids. V lost 0 bases to trimming and J lost 6 bases, with 27 bases between them. CDR1 is SQVTM and CDR2 is ANQGSEA in the germline V gene. Written as DNA, the CDR3 is TGCAGCGTTGAAGACCCCCCGCTGGGTGGGGGAAGACCCTGCGAGCAGTACTTC. This codes for CSVEDPPLGGGRPCEQYF.

A word on this clonotype: It may be a read error: a sequence one base away is much more abundant. V and J are TRBV20-1 and TRBJ2-5; possible D gene TRBD2, 7 bases. The CDR3 extends over 15 amino acids. CDR1 is DFQATT, CDR2 SNEGSKA, per germline (reference sequence). This CDR3 is CIARDAGAEAETQYF. In DNA, the CDR3 is TGCATTGCTAGAGATGCGGGGGCAGAGGCGGAGACCCAGTACTTC.

Concerning this clonotype: A junction end diverges from the germline sequence, so it may reflect a read error. In DNA, the CDR3 is TGCGCCAGCAGCCAAGCTGAGACAGAATACAGTGAGCAATTCTTC. It codes for CASSQAETEYSEQFF. The rearrangement uses TRBV4-1 and TRBJ2-1; D possibly corresponds to TRBD1 (5 bases). Germline values: CDR1 MGHRA, CDR2 YSYEKL. The CDR3 has 15 amino acids.

This clonotype came up a few times. With a much larger clone just one base away, this may be a read error. The CDR3 carries no conserved terminal phenylalanine or tryptophan, so it likely arises from a read error. The genes are TRBV5-5 and TRBJ2-1; D possibly corresponds to TRBD2 (5 bases). V lost 5 bases to trimming and J lost 8 bases, with 11 bases between them. This CDR3 has 12 amino acids. CDR1 SGHKS and CDR2 YYEKEE come from the germline V gene (reference sequence). CDR3 coding DNA: TGTGCCAGCAGATTGATGAGGGATGAGCAGTTCCTC. It specifies CASRLMRDEQFL.

The CDR3 protein is CVSSPSSTEGKLFF. Here the CDR3 DNA reads TGTGTCAGTAGCCCAAGCTCGACAGAGGGAAAACTGTTTTTT. The V gene is TRBV7-9, the J gene TRBJ1-4; a possible D gene is TRBD1 (5 bases). The CDR3 runs 14 residues. CDR1 and CDR2 (germline): SEHNR, FQNEAQ (reference sequence). The complete variable domain, with remaining parts taken from reference TRBV7-9 and TRBJ1-4, reads DTGVSQNPRHKITKRGQNVTFRCDPISEHNRLYWYRQTLGQGPEFLTYFQNEAQLEKSRLLSDRFSAERPKGSFSTLEIQRTEQGDSAMYLCVSSPSSTEGKLFFGSGTQLSVL.

The table lists this clonotype with many counts. V gene TRBV7-9 combines with J gene TRBJ2-5; D possibly corresponds to TRBD2 (5 bases). The CDR3 totals 13 residues. The germline CDR1 and CDR2 sequences are SEHNR and FQNEAQ (reference sequence). The V and J ends lost 3 bases and 4 bases respectively, with 9 bases between them. The CDR3 nucleotides are TGTGCCAGCAGCTTGTCAGGAGGAGAGACCCAGTACTTC. Amino acid sequence: CASSLSGGETQYF.

A word on this clonotype: A read error is possible here, since a much larger clone lies one base away. The V and J genes are TRBV11-2 and TRBJ2-2; 12 bases agree with TRBD2. The CDR3 totals 16 residues. Per the germline V gene, CDR1 is SGHAT and CDR2 is FQNNGV. CDR3 loop: CTSSSTSGSGTGELFF. CDR3 coding DNA: TGTACCAGCAGCTCGACTAGCGGGAGTGGCACCGGGGAGCTGTTTTTT.

About this clonotype: A junction boundary mismatches the germline segment, possibly from a read error. V and J are TRBV6-5 and TRBJ2-7; 7 bases match TRBD1. The germline V gene has CDR1 MNHEY and CDR2 SVGAGI. CDR3 length: 16 residues. CDR3 coding DNA: TGTGCCAGCAGTTACTCGTATTTGGACAGGACCTACGAGCAGTATTTC. Its translation: CASSYSYLDRTYEQYF.

The rearrangement joins TRBV28 to TRBJ1-6, with D possibly being TRBD1 (5 bases). Trimming pared 11 bases from V and 14 bases from J, leaving 25 bases between. This CDR3 has 14 amino acids. CDR1 and CDR2 from the germline V gene are MDHEN and SYDVKM. CDR3 in DNA: TGTGCCTGCGGAGCGACAGCAGGAGATCTATCCCTCCACTTT. Encoded protein: CACGATAGDLSLHF.

About this clonotype itself: The junction does not match germline at one end; this may be a read error. CDR3 amino acids: CVSRRDRSPSYEQYF. The CDR3 DNA sequence: TGTGTCAGCCGTAGGGACAGGAGCCCTTCCTATGAGCAGTACTTC. The chain uses TRBV6-5 and TRBJ2-7, with 8 bases matching TRBD1. This CDR3 region has 15 residues. The V gene's germline CDR1 is MNHEY and CDR2 SVGAGI.

This clonotype has only one observation. The germline gene is not matched at one end of the junction; a read error may be the cause. The chain is built from TRBV6-6 and TRBJ2-5; 7 bases line up with TRBD1. Germline CDR1 is MNHNY and CDR2 is SVGAGI (reference sequence). The CDR3 totals 15 residues. The CDR3, as DNA: TGTGTCAGCAGTTACGCTTCCACCGGGACAGCCCCCATTCACTTC. Residues: CVSSYASTGTAPIHF.

A note on this clonotype: Being one base from a much bigger clone, this may be a read error. The chain has TRBV7-8 and TRBJ2-1; D call uncertain. Germline V gene data show CDR1 as SGHVS and CDR2 as FQNEAQ. The V end was cut by 3 bases, the J end by 0 bases, with 9 bases between. This CDR3 spans 15 amino acids. The CDR3 protein is CASSFGPSSYNEQFF. The CDR3 DNA reads TGTGCCAGCAGCTTCGGCCCGAGCTCCTACAATGAGCAGTTCTTC.

As regards this clonotype: One junction end does not reproduce the germline sequence, and a read error may be involved. The chain has TRBV4-1 and TRBJ1-5, with 7 bases identical to TRBD1. Germline-derived CDR1 and CDR2 are MGHRA and YSYEKL. This CDR3 is built from 15 residues. DNA for the CDR3: TGCGCCAGCGGCCAGACGGGACAGAGCAATCAGACCCAGCATTTT. It translates to CASGQTGQSNQTQHF.